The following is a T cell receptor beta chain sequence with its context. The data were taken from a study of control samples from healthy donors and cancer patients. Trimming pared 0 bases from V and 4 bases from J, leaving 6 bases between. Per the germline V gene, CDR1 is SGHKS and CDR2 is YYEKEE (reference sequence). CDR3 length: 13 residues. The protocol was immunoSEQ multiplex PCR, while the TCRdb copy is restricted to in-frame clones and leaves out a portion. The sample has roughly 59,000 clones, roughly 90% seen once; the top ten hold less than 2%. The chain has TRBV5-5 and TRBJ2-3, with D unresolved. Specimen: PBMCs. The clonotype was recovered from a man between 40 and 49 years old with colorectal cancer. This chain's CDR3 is CASSLEAPDTQYF. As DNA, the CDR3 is TGTGCCAGCAGCTTGGAAGCGCCAGATACGCAGTATTTT.